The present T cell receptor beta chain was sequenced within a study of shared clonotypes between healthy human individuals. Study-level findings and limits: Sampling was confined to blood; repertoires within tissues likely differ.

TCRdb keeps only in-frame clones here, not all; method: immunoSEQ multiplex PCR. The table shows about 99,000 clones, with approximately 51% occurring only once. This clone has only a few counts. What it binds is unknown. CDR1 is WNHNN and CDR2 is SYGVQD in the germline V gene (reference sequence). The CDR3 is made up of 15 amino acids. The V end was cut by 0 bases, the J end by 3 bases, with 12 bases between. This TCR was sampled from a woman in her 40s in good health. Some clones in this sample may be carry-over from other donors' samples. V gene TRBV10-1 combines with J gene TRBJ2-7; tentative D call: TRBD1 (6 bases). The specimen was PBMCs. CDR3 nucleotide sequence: TGCGCCAGCAGTGAGTCGACAGGCTCCTTCTACGAGCAGTACTTC. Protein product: CASSESTGSFYEQYF.